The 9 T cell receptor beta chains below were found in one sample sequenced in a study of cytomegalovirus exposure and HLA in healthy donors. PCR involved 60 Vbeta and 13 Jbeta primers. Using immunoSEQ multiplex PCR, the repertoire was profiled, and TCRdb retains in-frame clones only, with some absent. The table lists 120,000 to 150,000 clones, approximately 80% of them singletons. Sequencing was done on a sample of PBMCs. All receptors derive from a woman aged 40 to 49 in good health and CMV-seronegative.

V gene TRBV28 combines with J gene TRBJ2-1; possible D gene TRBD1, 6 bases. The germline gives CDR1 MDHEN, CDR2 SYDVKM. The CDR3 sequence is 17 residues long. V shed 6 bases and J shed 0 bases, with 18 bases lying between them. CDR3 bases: TGTGCCAGCAGCTTGAATCGCGACAGGAGCTCCTACAATGAGCAGTTCTTC. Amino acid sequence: CASSLNRDRSSYNEQFF.

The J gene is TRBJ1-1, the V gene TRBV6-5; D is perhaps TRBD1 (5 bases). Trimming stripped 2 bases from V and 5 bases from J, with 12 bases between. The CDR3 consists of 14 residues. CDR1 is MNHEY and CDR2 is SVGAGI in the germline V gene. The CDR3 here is CASSYPKRGTEAFF. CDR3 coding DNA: TGTGCCAGCAGTTACCCGAAACGGGGGACTGAAGCTTTCTTT.

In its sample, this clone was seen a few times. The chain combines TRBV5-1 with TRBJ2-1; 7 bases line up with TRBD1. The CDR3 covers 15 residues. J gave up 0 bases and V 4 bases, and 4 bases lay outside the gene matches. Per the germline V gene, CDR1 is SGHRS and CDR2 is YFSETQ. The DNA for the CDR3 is TGCGCCAGCAGCCGGGGACAGAGCTCCTACAATGAGCAGTTCTTC. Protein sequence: CASSRGQSSYNEQFF.

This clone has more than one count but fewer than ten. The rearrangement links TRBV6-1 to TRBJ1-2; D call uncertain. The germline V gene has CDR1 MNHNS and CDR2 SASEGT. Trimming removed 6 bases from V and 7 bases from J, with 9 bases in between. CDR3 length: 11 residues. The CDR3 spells CASSSRLGYTF. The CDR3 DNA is TGTGCCAGCAGCTCCCGTCTTGGCTACACCTTC.

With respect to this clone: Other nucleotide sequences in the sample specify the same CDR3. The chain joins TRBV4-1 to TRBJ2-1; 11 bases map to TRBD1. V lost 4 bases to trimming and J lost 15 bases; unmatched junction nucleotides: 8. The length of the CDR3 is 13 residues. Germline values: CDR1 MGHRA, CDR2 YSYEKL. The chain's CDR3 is CASSLGQGASLFF. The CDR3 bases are TGCGCCAGCAGCCTCGGACAGGGGGCGAGTCTGTTCTTC.

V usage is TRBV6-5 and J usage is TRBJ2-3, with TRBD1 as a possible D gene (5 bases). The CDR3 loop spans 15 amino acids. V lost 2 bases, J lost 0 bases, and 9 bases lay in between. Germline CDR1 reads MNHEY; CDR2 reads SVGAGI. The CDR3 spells CASSYGATSTDTQYF. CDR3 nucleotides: TGTGCCAGCAGTTACGGGGCTACTAGCACAGATACGCAGTATTTT.

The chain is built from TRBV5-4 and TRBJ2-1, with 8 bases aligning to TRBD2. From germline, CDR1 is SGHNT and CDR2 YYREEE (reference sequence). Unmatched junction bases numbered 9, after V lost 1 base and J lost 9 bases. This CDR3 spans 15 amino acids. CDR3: CASSLSGGGTGEQFF. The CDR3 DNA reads TGTGCCAGCAGCTTGAGCGGGGGAGGCACAGGTGAGCAGTTCTTC.

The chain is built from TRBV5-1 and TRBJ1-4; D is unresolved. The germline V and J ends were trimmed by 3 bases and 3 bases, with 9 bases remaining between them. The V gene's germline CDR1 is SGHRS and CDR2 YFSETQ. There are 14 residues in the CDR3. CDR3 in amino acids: CASSSVLANEKLFF. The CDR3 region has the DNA TGCGCCAGCAGCTCGGTCTTAGCTAATGAAAAACTGTTTTTT.

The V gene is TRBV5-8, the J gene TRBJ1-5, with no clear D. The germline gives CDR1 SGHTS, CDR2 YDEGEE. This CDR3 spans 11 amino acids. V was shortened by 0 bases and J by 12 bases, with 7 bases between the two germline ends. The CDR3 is CASSLVSLQHF. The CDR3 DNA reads TGTGCCAGCAGCTTGGTATCTCTCCAGCATTTT. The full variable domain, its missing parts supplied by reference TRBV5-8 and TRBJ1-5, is EAGVTQSPTHLIKTRGQQATLRCSPISGHTSVYWYQQALGLGLQFLLWYDEGEERNRGNFPPRFSGRQFPNYSSELNVNALELEDSALYLCASSLVSLQHFGDGTRLSIL.